The present T cell receptor (beta chain) was sequenced within a study of prognosis after radiotherapy for stage I lung cancer. About 5.6 milliliters of peripheral blood were drawn at each of two time points. This clonotype showed up many times. With two-round multiplex PCR, TCR beta CDR3 sequences were amplified from genomic DNA. Primers targeting each individual TRBV and TRBJ gene were applied in first-round PCR. MiXCR was run by TCRdb on the multiplex PCR reads, yielding one entry per CDR3 protein. The data show 45,000 to 70,000 distinct CDR3 sequences, with roughly 29% seen just once and roughly 7.5% held by the top ten. Sequenced here: PBMCs, sampled before or after stereotactic body radiation therapy (not recorded which). The TCR sequence derives from a donor older than 45 with non-small cell lung cancer.

The DNA of the CDR3 is TGCAGTGCTAGTAACAACGACAATGAGCAGTTCTTC. As protein: CSASNNDNEQFF. The chain couples TRBV20-1 to TRBJ2-1; D remains unclear. This CDR3 contains 12 residues. The germline V and J ends were trimmed by 3 bases and 5 bases, with 8 bases remaining between them. Germline values: CDR1 DFQATT, CDR2 SNEGSKA (reference sequence).